One sample yielded the 27 T cell receptor beta chains listed below, sequenced in a study of PD-1 blockade in classical Hodgkin lymphoma. Specified time point: newly diagnosed, previously untreated cHL patient sample. Here immunoSEQ multiplex PCR was the method, and the copy in TCRdb shows in-frame clones only, minus some. The top ten clones hold approximately 5% of a sample with more than 20,000 clones, roughly 94% of them seen once. The sequenced material came from peripheral blood mononuclear cells (PBMCs). Source of these receptors: a human donor with classical Hodgkin lymphoma.

The chain uses TRBV28 and TRBJ2-2; 8 nucleotides agree with TRBD1. Germline CDR1 reads MDHEN; CDR2 reads SYDVKM. J lost 3 bases, V lost 6 bases, and 6 bases had no gene match. This CDR3 is 15 amino acids long. As DNA, the CDR3 is TGTGCCAGCAGCTGGGGACAGGAGCACACCGGGGAGCTGTTTTTT. The encoded protein is CASSWGQEHTGELFF.

This chain links TRBV10-2 with TRBJ2-7; 8 bases fit TRBD1. CDR3 length: 14 residues. The trim removed 6 bases at V and 3 bases at J, leaving 7 bases unmatched. Germline V CDR1 and CDR2: WSHSY, SAAADI. DNA of the CDR3: TGCGCCAGCAGCCCAGGGGGCTTTAGCTACGAGCAGTACTTC. Protein sequence: CASSPGGFSYEQYF.

This clone is a singleton in its sample. V gene TRBV9 combines with J gene TRBJ2-5; tentative D call: TRBD2 (7 bases). Trimming pared 3 bases from V and 3 bases from J, leaving 15 bases between. CDR3 length: 15 amino acids. In germline, CDR1 is SGDLS, CDR2 YYNGEE. CDR3 sequence: CASSAERGGKETQYF. CDR3 sequence (DNA): TGTGCCAGCAGCGCGGAGAGGGGGGGCAAAGAGACCCAGTACTTC.

Points on this clone: Germline and junction disagree at one end, which may indicate a read error. The chain has TRBV5-5 and TRBJ1-1; TRBD1 might be the D (5 bases). The CDR3 covers 16 residues. Germline V gene lookup returns CDR1 SGHKS and CDR2 YYEKEE (reference sequence). The CDR3 DNA is TGTGCCAGCAACTTGTGGTTTTCAGGGATTGGAACTGAAGCTTTCTTT. Translation gives CASNLWFSGIGTEAFF.

This clone is a singleton in its sample. V usage is TRBV6-6 and J usage is TRBJ1-2, with a tentative D call TRBD1 (5 bases). CDR3 length: 15 residues. Germline CDR1 MNHNY, CDR2 SVGAGI (reference sequence). V was shortened by 0 bases and J by 1 base, with 9 bases between the two germline ends. CDR3 DNA: TGTGCCAGCAGTTACTCAGGGGCTGGTAACTATGGCTACACCTTC. This translates into CASSYSGAGNYGYTF.

This chain links TRBV10-3 with TRBJ1-2; 8 bases agree with TRBD1. This CDR3 region has 15 residues. In germline, CDR1 is ENHRY, CDR2 SYGVKD. V was clipped by 2 bases and J by 8 bases; unmatched bases: 10. CDR3 loop: CAISESSDRAGGYTF. The CDR3 bases are TGTGCCATCAGTGAGAGCTCGGACAGGGCGGGAGGCTACACCTTC.

This chain joins TRBV19 and TRBJ2-7; the match to TRBD1 covers 7 bases. This CDR3 region has 16 residues. Germline assignment: CDR1 LNHDA and CDR2 SQIVND (reference sequence). Unmatched junction bases numbered 13, after V lost 5 bases and J lost 3 bases. CDR3 DNA: TGTGCCAGTAGTCCCGCCAGACAGGGTAGGGACTACGAGCAGTACTTC. This translates into CASSPARQGRDYEQYF.

This clone has a single count. The rearrangement links TRBV29-1 to TRBJ1-2, with 9 bases identical to TRBD1. Germline V gives CDR1 SQVTM, CDR2 ANQGSEA. V shed 4 bases, J shed 6 bases, and the junction held 6 bases outside the gene matches. The length of the CDR3 is 13 residues. The CDR3 sequence: CSVVRDRVNGYTF. In DNA form, the CDR3 reads TGCAGCGTTGTCCGGGACAGGGTAAATGGCTACACCTTC.

V usage is TRBV6-1 and J usage is TRBJ1-1, with unresolved D. With 4 bases removed from V and 3 bases from J, the gap between germline ends came to 9 bases. The CDR3 is 13 amino acids. CDR1 is MNHNS, CDR2 SASEGT, per germline. CDR3 nucleotide sequence: TGTGCCAGCAGTGTACAGCGGGACACTGAAGCTTTCTTT. Protein: CASSVQRDTEAFF.

The gene calls are TRBV6-1 and TRBJ2-7, with 7 bases aligning to TRBD2. Germline CDR1 and CDR2: MNHNS and SASEGT. The length of the CDR3 is 14 residues. V shed 3 bases and J 1 base; nucleotides not matched to a gene: 3. CDR3 nucleotides: TGTGCCAGCAGTGAGAGCGGGGAATCCTACGAGCAGTACTTC. This codes for CASSESGESYEQYF.

Details on this clone: The DNA is omitted, as the CDR3 cannot be located on it reliably, and the CDR3 follows TCRdb's listing. The V gene is TRBV6-1, the J gene TRBJ1-4. Per the germline V gene, CDR1 is MNHNS and CDR2 is SASEGT. The CDR3 region is 15 residues in length, termini included. The CDR3 loop reads CASSTSVSTNEKLFF.

The gene calls are TRBV5-5 and TRBJ1-4; D is ambiguous. Germline V gene lookup returns CDR1 SGHKS and CDR2 YYEKEE (reference sequence). V was clipped by 0 bases and J by 0 bases, with 15 bases between them. CDR3 length: 18 residues. CDR3: CASSLVGPGRATNEKLFF. Written as DNA, the CDR3 is TGTGCCAGCAGCTTGGTTGGGCCAGGCCGGGCAACTAATGAAAAACTGTTTTTT. Combining the CDR3 with reference TRBV5-5 and TRBJ1-4 gives the whole variable domain DAGVTQSPTHLIKTRGQQVTLRCSPISGHKSVSWYQQVLGQGPQFIFQYYEKEERGRGNFPDRFSARQFPNYSSELNVNALLLGDSALYLCASSLVGPGRATNEKLFFGSGTQLSVL.

J is TRBJ2-1 and V is TRBV7-8, with TRBD2 matching 7 bases. The CDR3 is made up of 15 amino acids. The J segment lost 0 bases and the V segment lost 3 bases, leaving 2 bases of the junction unmatched. Germline V gene lookup returns CDR1 SGHVS and CDR2 FQNEAQ. The CDR3 spells CASSLGGVSYNEQFF. The CDR3 region has the DNA TGTGCCAGCAGCTTGGGGGGGGTCTCCTACAATGAGCAGTTCTTC.

The table lists this clone with a few counts. The chain joins TRBV25-1 to TRBJ1-4; no definite D call. V lost 5 bases, J lost 8 bases, and 21 bases lay in between. Germline CDR1 is MGHDK and CDR2 is SYGVNS. CDR3 length equals 16 residues. The CDR3 DNA sequence: TGTGCCAGCAGTTCCACTGGAGGCTCCCTCGGGGAAAAACTGTTTTTT. This encodes CASSSTGGSLGEKLFF.

This rearrangement joins TRBV14 to TRBJ1-3, with unresolved D. Per germline, CDR1 SGHDN and CDR2 FVKESK. V was cut by 6 bases and J by 4 bases, with 13 bases left in between. The CDR3 is made up of 14 amino acids. The CDR3 protein is CASSPFVGGNTIYF. DNA of the CDR3: TGTGCCAGCAGTCCCTTCGTTGGGGGAAACACCATATATTTT.

The rearrangement joins TRBV30 to TRBJ1-2, with D tentatively TRBD1 (5 bases). Germline-derived CDR1 and CDR2 are GTSNPN and SVGIG (reference sequence). This CDR3 has 13 residues. Trimming removed 4 bases from V and 5 bases from J, with 14 bases in between. The CDR3 sequence: CAWNPFRAYGYTF. In DNA, the CDR3 is TGTGCCTGGAACCCTTTCAGGGCATATGGCTACACCTTC.

The chain recombines TRBV29-1 with TRBJ2-2, with D possibly TRBD1 on 5 matching bases. CDR1 is SQVTM and CDR2 is ANQGSEA in the germline V gene. The CDR3 has 15 residues. V lost 4 bases and J lost 3, with 15 bases in between. The CDR3 is CSVGLGGAYTGELFF. In nucleotides, the CDR3 is TGCAGCGTTGGTTTAGGTGGGGCCTACACCGGGGAGCTGTTTTTT.

The chain links TRBV7-3 to TRBJ2-2; D is perhaps TRBD2 (7 bases). The CDR3 has 19 residues. With 5 bases removed from V and 5 bases from J, the gap between germline ends came to 27 bases. The germline CDR1 and CDR2 sequences are SGHTA and FQGTGA. CDR3 protein: CASSQPWARGGGQTGELFF. CDR3 nucleotide sequence: TGTGCCAGCAGCCAACCCTGGGCGAGGGGCGGGGGCCAAACCGGGGAGCTGTTTTTT.

The genes are TRBV7-2 and TRBJ1-1; D remains ambiguous. Germline assignment: CDR1 SGHTA and CDR2 FQGNSA. This CDR3 comprises 13 residues. Trimming left V 3 bases short and J 3 bases short, with 8 bases between. Here the CDR3 reads CASSFSGYTEAFF. CDR3 nucleotide sequence: TGTGCCAGCAGCTTCTCGGGGTACACTGAAGCTTTCTTT.

This chain connects TRBV2 to TRBJ2-7, with D perhaps matching TRBD2 (6 bases). In germline, CDR1 is SNHLY, CDR2 FYNNEI. The CDR3 is 14 amino acids. Trimming took 4 bases from V and 4 from J, leaving 14 bases between them. CDR3 protein: CASSASWGVYEQYF. The CDR3 nucleotides are TGTGCCAGCAGTGCAAGTTGGGGGGTGTACGAGCAGTACTTC.

In its sample, this clone was seen a few times. This chain uses TRBV2 with TRBJ1-4; 7 bases line up with TRBD1. This CDR3 has 15 amino acids. Looked up from germline, CDR1 is SNHLY and CDR2 is FYNNEI. V lost 6 bases and J lost 4; bases outside the gene matches: 8. This CDR3 reads CASRPRDSRNEKLFF. DNA of the CDR3: TGTGCCAGCAGACCCAGGGACAGCCGTAATGAAAAACTGTTTTTT. Full variable domain (outside the CDR3, taken from reference TRBV2 and TRBJ1-4): EPEVTQTPSHQVTQMGQEVILRCVPISNHLYFYWYRQILGQKVEFLVSFYNNEISEKSEIFDDQFSVERPDGSNFTLKIRSTKLEDSAMYFCASRPRDSRNEKLFFGSGTQLSVL.

The chain uses TRBV6-5 and TRBJ2-4, with D possibly TRBD2 on 6 matching bases. The CDR3 extends over 13 amino acids. Germline V gives CDR1 MNHEY, CDR2 SVGAGI. Trimming took 6 bases from V and 8 from J, leaving 14 bases between them. CDR3 amino acids: CASRRDLIDIQYF. The CDR3 DNA reads TGTGCCAGCAGGCGGGACTTGATAGACATTCAGTACTTC.

V usage is TRBV9 and J usage is TRBJ2-2; 12 nucleotides align to TRBD2. Looked up from germline, CDR1 is SGDLS and CDR2 is YYNGEE. The CDR3 runs to 17 residues. Trimming cost V 0 bases and J 2 bases; bases outside gene matches: 2. CDR3 coding DNA: TGTGCCAGCAGCGTAGGACTAGCGGGGGCTAACACCGGGGAGCTGTTTTTT. Protein: CASSVGLAGANTGELFF. Complete variable domain (other parts from reference TRBV9 and TRBJ2-2): DSGVTQTPKHLITATGQRVTLRCSPRSGDLSVYWYQQSLDQGLQFLIQYYNGEERAKGNILERFSAQQFPDLHSELNLSSLELGDSALYFCASSVGLAGANTGELFFGEGSRLTVL.

The V gene is TRBV27, the J gene TRBJ1-1; D not certain. Between the trimmed V and J ends, which lost 5 bases and 7 bases, there was a span of 14 bases. This CDR3 comprises 13 residues. Germline V gives CDR1 MNHEY, CDR2 SMNVEV (reference sequence). CDR3 sequence (DNA): TGTGCCAGCAGTCCTGAGTATTTCAATGAAGCTTTCTTT. It specifies CASSPEYFNEAFF.

This chain joins TRBV12-5 and TRBJ2-5; D could derive from TRBD1 or TRBD2 (5 bases each). Germline assignment: CDR1 LGHNT and CDR2 FRNRAP. V lost 5 bases and J 12 bases, leaving 16 bases between the germline ends. The CDR3 sequence is 12 residues long. CDR3 sequence reads: CASGPHRDPEYF. CDR3 DNA: TGTGCTAGTGGTCCGCACCGGGACCCGGAGTACTTC.

The V and J genes are TRBV19 and TRBJ2-7, with D perhaps TRBD1 (5 bases). The CDR3 runs 14 residues. With 6 bases removed from V and 1 base from J, the gap between germline ends came to 13 bases. Germline loops: CDR1 LNHDA, CDR2 SQIVND (reference sequence). The CDR3 loop reads CASSQTVASYEQYF. Here the CDR3 DNA reads TGTGCCAGTAGCCAGACAGTTGCTTCCTACGAGCAGTACTTC.

The CDR3 spells CASTRTQGRSYGYTF. CDR3 nucleotides: TGTGCCAGCACCCGAACCCAGGGTAGGTCCTATGGCTACACCTTC. The chain is built from TRBV6-7 and TRBJ1-2; possibly TRBD1 for D (5 bases). TRBV6-7 is placed among ORFs of uncertain function. The V end lost 7 bases, the J end lost 4 bases, and 19 bases lay between the germline ends. This CDR3 is 15 amino acids long.